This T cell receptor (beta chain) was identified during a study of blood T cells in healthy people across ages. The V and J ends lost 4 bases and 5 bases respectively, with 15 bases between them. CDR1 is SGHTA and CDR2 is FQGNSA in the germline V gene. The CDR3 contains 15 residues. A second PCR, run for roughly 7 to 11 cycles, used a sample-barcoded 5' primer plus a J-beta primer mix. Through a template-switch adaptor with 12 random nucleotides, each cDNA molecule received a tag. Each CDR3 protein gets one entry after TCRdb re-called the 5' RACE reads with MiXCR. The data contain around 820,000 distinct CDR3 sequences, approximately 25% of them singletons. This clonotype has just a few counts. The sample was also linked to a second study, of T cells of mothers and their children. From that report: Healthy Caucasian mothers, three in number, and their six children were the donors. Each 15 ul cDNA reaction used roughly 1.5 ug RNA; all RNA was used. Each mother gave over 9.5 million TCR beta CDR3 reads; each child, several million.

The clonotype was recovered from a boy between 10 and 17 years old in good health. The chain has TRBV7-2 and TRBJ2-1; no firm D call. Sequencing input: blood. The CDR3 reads CASSSTFIPHNEQFF. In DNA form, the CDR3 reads TGTGCCAGCAGCTCCACGTTTATACCCCACAATGAGCAGTTCTTC.